Listed here is a single T cell receptor beta chain. The entry originates in a study of cytomegalovirus exposure and HLA in healthy donors. Germline CDR1 reads SGHDN; CDR2 reads FVKESK. CDR3 length: 16 amino acids. The germline V and J ends were trimmed by 1 base and 6 bases, with 15 bases remaining between them. Primers included in the PCR were 60 Vbeta and 13 Jbeta primers. Sequenced by immunoSEQ multiplex PCR; TCRdb stores in-frame clones only, minus some. The table lists some 190,000 clones, more than 65% of them singletons. This TCR came from a man between 35 and 55 years old in good health and CMV-seropositive. The chain has TRBV14 and TRBJ2-2; maybe TRBD1 (5 bases). Source material: PBMCs. For the CDR3, the DNA is TGTGCCAGCAGCCAAGGGACAAGGGGCAGTGCCGGGGAGCTGTTTTTT. It translates to CASSQGTRGSAGELFF.